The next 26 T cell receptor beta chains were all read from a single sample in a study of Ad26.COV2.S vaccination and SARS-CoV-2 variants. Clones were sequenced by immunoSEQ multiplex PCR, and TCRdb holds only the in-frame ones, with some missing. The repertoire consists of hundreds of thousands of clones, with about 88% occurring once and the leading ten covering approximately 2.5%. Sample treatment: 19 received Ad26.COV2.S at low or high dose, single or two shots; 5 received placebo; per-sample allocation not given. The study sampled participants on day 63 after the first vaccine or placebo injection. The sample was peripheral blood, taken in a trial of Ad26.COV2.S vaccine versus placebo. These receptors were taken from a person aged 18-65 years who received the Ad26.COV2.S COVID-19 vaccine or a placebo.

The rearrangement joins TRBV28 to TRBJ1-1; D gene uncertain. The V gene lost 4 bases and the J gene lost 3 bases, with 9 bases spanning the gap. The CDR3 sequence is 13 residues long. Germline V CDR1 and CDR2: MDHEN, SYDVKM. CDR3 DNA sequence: TGTGCCAGCAGTTCTGGGTGGGACACTGAAGCTTTCTTT. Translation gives CASSSGWDTEAFF. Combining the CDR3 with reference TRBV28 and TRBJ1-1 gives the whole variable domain DVKVTQSSRYLVKRTGEKVFLECVQDMDHENMFWYRQDPGLGLRLIYFSYDVKMKEKGDIPEGYSVSREKKERFSLILESASTNQTSMYLCASSSGWDTEAFFGQGTRLTVV.

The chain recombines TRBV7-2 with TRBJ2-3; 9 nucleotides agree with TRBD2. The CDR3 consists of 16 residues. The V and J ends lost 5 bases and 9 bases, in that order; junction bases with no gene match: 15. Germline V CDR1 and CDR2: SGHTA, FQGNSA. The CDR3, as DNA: TGTGCCAGCAGCCCTCCCAGCGGGAGGTGGGGGGGAACGCAGTATTTT. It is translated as CASSPPSGRWGGTQYF.

CDR3 DNA: TGTGCCTGGCGACGACCGGGACAGGGAAACAATGAGCAGTTCTTC. It codes for CAWRRPGQGNNEQFF. The chain recombines TRBV30 with TRBJ2-1; 9 bases agree with TRBD1. Germline V CDR1 and CDR2: GTSNPN, SVGIG (reference sequence). This CDR3 contains 15 residues. The V segment lost 5 bases and the J segment 5 bases; nucleotides outside the gene matches: 10.

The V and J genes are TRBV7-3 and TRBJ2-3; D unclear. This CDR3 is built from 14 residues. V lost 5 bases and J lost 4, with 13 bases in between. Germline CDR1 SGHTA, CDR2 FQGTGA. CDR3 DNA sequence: TGTGCCAGCAGCGATCAAAATCCCCCAGATACGCAGTATTTT. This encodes CASSDQNPPDTQYF.

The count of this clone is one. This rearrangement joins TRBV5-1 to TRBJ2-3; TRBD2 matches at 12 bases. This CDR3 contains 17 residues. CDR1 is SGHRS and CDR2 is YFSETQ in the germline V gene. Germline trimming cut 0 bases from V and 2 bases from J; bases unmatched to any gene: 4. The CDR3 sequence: CASSLGTSGTSTDTQYF. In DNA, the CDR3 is TGCGCCAGCAGCTTGGGGACTAGCGGGACGTCCACAGATACGCAGTATTTT.

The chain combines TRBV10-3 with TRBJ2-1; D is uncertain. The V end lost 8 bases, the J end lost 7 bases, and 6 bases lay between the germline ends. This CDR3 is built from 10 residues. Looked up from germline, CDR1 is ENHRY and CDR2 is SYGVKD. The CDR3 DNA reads TGTGCCATCGGTAGGAATGAGCAGTTCTTC. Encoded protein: CAIGRNEQFF.

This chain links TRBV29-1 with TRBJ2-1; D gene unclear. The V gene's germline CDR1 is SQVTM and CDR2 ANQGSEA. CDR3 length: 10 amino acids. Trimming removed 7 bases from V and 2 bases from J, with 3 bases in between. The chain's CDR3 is CSGTYNEQFF. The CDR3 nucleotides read TGCAGCGGCACCTACAATGAGCAGTTCTTC.

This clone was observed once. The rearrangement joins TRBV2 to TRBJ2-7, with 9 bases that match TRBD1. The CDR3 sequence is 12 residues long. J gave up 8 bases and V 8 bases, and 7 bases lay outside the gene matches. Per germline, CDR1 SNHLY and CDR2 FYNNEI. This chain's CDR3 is CASGTGFYQQYV. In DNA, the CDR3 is TGTGCCAGCGGGACAGGGTTTTATCAGCAGTACGTC.

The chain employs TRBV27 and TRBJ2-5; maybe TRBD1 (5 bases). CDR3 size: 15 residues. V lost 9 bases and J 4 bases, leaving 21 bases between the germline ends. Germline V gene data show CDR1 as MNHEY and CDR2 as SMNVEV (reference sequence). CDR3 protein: CASRFTGQVGETQYF. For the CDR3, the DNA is TGTGCCAGTAGGTTCACAGGCCAGGTCGGAGAGACCCAGTACTTC.

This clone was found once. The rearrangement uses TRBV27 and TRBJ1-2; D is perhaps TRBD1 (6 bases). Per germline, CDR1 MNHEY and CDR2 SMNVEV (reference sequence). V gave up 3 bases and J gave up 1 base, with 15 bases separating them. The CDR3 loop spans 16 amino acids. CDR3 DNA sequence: TGTGCCAGCAGTTTTATTGGTGAGGGGGATAACTATGGCTACACCTTC. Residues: CASSFIGEGDNYGYTF.

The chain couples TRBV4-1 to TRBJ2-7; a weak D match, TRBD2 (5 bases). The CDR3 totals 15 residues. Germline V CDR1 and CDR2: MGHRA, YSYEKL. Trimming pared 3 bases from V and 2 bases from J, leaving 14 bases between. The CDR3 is CASSHRATGAYEQYF. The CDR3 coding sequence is TGCGCCAGCAGCCATAGAGCCACCGGGGCCTACGAGCAGTACTTC.

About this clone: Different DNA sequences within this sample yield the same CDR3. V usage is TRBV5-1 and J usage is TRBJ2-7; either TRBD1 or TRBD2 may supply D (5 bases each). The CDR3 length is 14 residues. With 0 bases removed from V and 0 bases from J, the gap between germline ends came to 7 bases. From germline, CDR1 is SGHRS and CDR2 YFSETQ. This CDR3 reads CASSLGDRSYEQYF. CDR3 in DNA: TGCGCCAGCAGCTTGGGGGACCGCTCCTACGAGCAGTACTTC.

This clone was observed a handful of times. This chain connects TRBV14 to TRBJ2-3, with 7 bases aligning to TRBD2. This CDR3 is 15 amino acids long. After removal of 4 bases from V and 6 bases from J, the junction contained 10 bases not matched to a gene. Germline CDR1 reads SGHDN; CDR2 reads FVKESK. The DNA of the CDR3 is TGTGCCAGCAGCCCCCTGGGGAGGGCCTTGGATACGCAGTATTTT. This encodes CASSPLGRALDTQYF.

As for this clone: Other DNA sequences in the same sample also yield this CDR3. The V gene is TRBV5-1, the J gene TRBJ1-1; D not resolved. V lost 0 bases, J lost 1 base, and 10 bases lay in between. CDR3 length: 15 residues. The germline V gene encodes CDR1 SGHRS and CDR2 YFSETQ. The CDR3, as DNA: TGCGCCAGCAGCTTGGCGGCGGGAGGGAACACTGAAGCTTTCTTT. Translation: CASSLAAGGNTEAFF.

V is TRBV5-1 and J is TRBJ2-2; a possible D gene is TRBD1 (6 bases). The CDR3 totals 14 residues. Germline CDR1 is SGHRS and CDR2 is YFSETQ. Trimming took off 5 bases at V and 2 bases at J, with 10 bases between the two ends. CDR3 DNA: TGCGCCAGCAGACAGGGTGCCAACACCGGGGAGCTGTTTTTT. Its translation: CASRQGANTGELFF.

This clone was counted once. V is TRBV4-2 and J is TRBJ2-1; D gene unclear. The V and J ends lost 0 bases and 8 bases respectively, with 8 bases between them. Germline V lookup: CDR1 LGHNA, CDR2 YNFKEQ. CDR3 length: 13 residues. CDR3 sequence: CASSQDRIDEQFF. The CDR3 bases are TGTGCCAGCAGCCAAGATCGGATCGATGAGCAGTTCTTC.

The CDR3 region is CASSSQGALNNQPQHF. As DNA, the CDR3 is TGTGCCAGCAGCTCTCAGGGGGCTCTGAACAATCAGCCCCAGCATTTT. This rearrangement joins TRBV7-2 to TRBJ1-5; 8 bases are a match to TRBD1. Trimming cost V 4 bases and J 3 bases; bases outside gene matches: 8. The CDR3 is 16 amino acids. Germline CDR1 is SGHTA and CDR2 is FQGNSA.

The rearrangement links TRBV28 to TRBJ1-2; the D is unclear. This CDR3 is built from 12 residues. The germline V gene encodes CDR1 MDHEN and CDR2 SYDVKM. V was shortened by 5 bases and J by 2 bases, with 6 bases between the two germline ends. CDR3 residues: CASSVLNYGYTF. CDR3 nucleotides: TGTGCCAGCAGTGTCTTAAACTATGGCTACACCTTC.

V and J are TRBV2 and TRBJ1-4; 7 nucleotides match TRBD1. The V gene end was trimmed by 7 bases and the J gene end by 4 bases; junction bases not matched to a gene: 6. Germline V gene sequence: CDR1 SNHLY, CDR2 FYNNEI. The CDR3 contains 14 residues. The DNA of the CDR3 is TGTGCCAGCAAACTGACAGGGTTTAATGAAAAACTGTTTTTT. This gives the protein CASKLTGFNEKLFF.

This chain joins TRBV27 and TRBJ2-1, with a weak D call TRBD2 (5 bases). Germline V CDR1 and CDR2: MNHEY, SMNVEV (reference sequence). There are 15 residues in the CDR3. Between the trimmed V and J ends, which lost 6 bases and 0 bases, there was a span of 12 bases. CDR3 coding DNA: TGTGCCAGCAGGGCTAGCTGGGGCTCCTACAATGAGCAGTTCTTC. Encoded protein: CASRASWGSYNEQFF.

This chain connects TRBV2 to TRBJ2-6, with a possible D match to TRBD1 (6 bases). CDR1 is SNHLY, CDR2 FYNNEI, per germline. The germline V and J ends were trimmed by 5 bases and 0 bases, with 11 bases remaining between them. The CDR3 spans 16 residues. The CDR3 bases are TGTGCCAGCAGTCAGGACAGATTCTCTGGGGCCAACGTCCTGACTTTC. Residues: CASSQDRFSGANVLTF.

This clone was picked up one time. The CDR3 DNA follows: TGTGCCAGCAGCTTACAAGGAAAACCCTACAATGAGCAGTTCTTC. Protein sequence: CASSLQGKPYNEQFF. The chain links TRBV7-9 to TRBJ2-1; no clear D gene. V lost 2 bases to trimming and J lost 2 bases, with 10 bases between them. Germline V gene sequence: CDR1 SEHNR, CDR2 FQNEAQ (reference sequence). CDR3 size: 15 residues.

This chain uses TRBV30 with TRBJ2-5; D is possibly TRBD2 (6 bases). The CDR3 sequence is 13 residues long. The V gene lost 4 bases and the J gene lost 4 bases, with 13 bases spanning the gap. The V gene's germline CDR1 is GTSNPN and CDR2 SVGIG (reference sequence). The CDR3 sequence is CAWTGGSGETQYF. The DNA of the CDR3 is TGTGCCTGGACTGGAGGGAGTGGAGAGACCCAGTACTTC.

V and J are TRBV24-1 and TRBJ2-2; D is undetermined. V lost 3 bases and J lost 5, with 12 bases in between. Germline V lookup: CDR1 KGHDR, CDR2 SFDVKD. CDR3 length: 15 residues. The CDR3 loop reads CATSDPGLSTGELFF. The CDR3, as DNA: TGTGCCACCAGTGATCCGGGTCTGAGTACCGGGGAGCTGTTTTTT.

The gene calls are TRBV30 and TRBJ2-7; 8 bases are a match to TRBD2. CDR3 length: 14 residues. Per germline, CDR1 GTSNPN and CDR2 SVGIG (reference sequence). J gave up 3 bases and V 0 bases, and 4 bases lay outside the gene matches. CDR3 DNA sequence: TGTGCCTGGAGTGTACGGCGGGGGGTCTACGAGCAGTACTTC. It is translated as CAWSVRRGVYEQYF.

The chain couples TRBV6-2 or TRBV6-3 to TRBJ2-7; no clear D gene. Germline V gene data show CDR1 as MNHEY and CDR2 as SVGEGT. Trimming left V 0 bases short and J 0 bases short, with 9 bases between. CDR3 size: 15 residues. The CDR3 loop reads CASSYSADGSYEQYF. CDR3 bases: TGTGCCAGCAGTTACTCCGCCGATGGCTCCTACGAGCAGTACTTC.